This T cell receptor (beta chain) is from a study of T-cell memory formation after mild COVID-19. V lost 5 bases to trimming and J lost 0 bases, with 19 bases between them. Germline CDR1 is LNHDA and CDR2 is SQIVND (reference sequence). The CDR3 extends over 17 amino acids. TCRdb reprocessed the 5' RACE reads via MiXCR and lists one record per CDR3 protein. This table holds around 180,000 distinct CDR3 sequences, about a sixth found once. This receptor was identified in an adult woman who had mild COVID-19 (a few samples of this study predate the infection). Cell type and time point are not known. The specimen sequenced was PBMCs or a T cell subset sorted from them (not recorded which). V and J are TRBV19 and TRBJ1-2; D gene uncertain. In nucleotides, the CDR3 is TGTGCCAGTAGTTCCTCGGCCAAATATCTCCCTAACTATGGCTACACCTTC. It encodes CASSSSAKYLPNYGYTF.